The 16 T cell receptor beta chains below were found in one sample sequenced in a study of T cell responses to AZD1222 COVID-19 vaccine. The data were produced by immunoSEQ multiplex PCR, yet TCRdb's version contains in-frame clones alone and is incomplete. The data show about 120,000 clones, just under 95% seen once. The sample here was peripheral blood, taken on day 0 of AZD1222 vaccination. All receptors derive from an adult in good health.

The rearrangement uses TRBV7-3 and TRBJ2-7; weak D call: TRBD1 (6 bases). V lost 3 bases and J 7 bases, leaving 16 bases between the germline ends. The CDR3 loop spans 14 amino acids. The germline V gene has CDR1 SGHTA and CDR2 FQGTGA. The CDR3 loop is CASSFLGPTGEQYF. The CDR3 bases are TGTGCCAGCAGCTTCTTAGGGCCCACAGGGGAGCAGTACTTC.

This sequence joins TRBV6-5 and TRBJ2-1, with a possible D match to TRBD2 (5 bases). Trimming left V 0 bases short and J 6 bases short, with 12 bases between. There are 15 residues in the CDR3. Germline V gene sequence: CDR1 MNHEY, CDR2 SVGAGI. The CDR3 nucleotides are TGTGCCAGCAGTTACTCCGGAGGCGCAACCAATGAGCAGTTCTTC. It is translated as CASSYSGGATNEQFF.

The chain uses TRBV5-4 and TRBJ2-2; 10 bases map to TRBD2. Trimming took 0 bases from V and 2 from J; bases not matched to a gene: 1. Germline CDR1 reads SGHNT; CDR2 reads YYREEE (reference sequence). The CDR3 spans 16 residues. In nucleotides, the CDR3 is TGTGCCAGCAGCTTGGGGACTAGCGGTAACACCGGGGAGCTGTTTTTT. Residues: CASSLGTSGNTGELFF.

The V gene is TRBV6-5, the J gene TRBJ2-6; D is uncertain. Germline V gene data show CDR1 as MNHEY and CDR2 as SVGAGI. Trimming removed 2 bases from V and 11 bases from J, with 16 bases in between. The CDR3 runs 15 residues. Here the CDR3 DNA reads TGTGCCAGCAGTTACATCGAAGGCGCGGCGTACGTCCTGACTTTC. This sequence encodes CASSYIEGAAYVLTF.

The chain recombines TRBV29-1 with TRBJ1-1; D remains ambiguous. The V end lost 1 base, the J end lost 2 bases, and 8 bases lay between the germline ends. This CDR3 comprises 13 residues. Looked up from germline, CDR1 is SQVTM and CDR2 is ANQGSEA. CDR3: CSVEGRFNTEAFF. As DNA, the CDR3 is TGCAGCGTTGAAGGCAGGTTCAACACTGAAGCTTTCTTT.

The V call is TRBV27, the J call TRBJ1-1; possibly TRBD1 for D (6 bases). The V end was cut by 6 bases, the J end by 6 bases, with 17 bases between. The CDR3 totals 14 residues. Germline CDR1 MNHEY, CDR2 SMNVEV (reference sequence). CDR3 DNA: TGTGCCAGCAGCCTGCAGGGGACTGGGTCTGAAGCTTTCTTT. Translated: CASSLQGTGSEAFF.

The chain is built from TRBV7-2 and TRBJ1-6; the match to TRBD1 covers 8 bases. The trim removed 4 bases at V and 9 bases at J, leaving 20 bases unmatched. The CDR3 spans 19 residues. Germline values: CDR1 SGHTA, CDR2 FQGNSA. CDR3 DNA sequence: TGTGCCAGCAGCTCCTCCACTATCAGGGGGCGGGAGGATTCTTCACCCCTCCACTTT. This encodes CASSSSTIRGREDSSPLHF.

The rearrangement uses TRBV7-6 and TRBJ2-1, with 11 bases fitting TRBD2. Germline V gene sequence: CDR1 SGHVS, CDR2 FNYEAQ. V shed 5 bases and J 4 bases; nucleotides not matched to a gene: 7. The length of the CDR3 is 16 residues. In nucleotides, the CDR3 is TGTGCCAGCAGCCGTGTTTTAGCGGGAGGGTACAATGAGCAGTTCTTC. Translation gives CASSRVLAGGYNEQFF. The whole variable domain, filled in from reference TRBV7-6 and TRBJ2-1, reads GAGVSQSPRYKVTKRGQDVALRCDPISGHVSLYWYRQALGQGPEFLTYFNYEAQQDKSGLPNDRFSAERPEGSISTLTIQRTEQRDSAMYRCASSRVLAGGYNEQFFGPGTRLTVL.

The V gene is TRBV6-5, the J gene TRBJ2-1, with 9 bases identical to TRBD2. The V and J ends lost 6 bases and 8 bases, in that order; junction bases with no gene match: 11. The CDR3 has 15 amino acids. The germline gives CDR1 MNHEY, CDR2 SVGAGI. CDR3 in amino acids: CASSDGLAGRDEQFF. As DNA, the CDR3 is TGTGCCAGCAGCGACGGGCTAGCGGGAAGGGATGAGCAGTTCTTC.

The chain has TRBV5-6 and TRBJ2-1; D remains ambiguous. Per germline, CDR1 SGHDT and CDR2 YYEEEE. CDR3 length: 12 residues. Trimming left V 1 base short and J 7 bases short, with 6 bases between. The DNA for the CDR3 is TGTGCCAGCAGCTTGAAGGGAAATGAGCAGTTCTTC. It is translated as CASSLKGNEQFF.

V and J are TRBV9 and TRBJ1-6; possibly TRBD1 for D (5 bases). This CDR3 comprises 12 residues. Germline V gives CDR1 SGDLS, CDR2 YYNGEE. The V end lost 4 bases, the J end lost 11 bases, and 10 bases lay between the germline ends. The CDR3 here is CASSTGGAPLHF. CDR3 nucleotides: TGTGCCAGCAGCACCGGGGGAGCACCCCTCCACTTT.

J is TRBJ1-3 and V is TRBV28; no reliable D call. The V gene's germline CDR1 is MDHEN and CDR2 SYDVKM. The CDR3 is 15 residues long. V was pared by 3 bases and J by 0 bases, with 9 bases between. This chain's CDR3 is CASSLRDSSGNTIYF. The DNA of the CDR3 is TGTGCCAGCAGTTTGAGAGATTCCTCTGGAAACACCATATATTTT.

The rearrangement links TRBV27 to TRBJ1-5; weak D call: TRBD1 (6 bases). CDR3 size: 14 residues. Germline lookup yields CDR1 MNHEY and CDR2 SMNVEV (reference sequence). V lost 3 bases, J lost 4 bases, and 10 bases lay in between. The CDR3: CASSLRGANQPQHF. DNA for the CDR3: TGTGCCAGCAGTTTGCGGGGGGCTAATCAGCCCCAGCATTTT.

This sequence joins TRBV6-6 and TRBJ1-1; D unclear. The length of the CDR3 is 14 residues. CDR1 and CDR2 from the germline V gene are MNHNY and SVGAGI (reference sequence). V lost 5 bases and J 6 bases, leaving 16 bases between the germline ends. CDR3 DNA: TGTGCCAGCAGTGACCCTTCGGACCAGCCTGAAGCTTTCTTT. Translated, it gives CASSDPSDQPEAFF.

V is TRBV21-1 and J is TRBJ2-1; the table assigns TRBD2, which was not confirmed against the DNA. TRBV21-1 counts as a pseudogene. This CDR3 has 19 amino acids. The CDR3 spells CARRTGEVGPGLAGNEQFF. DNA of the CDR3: TGTGCCAGACGGACAGGGGAGGTTGGGCCGGGACTAGCGGGCAATGAGCAGTTCTTC.

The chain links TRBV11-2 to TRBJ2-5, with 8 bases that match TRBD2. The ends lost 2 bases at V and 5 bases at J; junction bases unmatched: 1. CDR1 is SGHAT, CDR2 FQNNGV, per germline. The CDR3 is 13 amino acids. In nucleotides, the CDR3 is TGTGCCAGCAGCTTAACTAGCGGCGAGACCCAGTACTTC. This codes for CASSLTSGETQYF.